The 22 T cell receptor beta chains below come from one sample, sequenced in a study of molecular identifiers for immune sequencing clone quantification (dated by TCRdb to the late 2010s). The method behind the library was PCR. For sequencing, an Illumina HiSeq 4000 was employed. The public reads were quality trimmed at Q25 with fastp and then assembled into clones with MiXCR by TCRdb, keeping productive beta chains. Rows with a matching CDR3 protein are joined into one entry that keeps the most common DNA and genes. For this sample there are 490,000 or so distinct CDR3 sequences; about 22% appear just once. The ten largest clones capture around 0.84% of the sample. Sequenced material: naive CD8+ T cells from blood, with Jurkat cell RNA spiked in. Read against the paper, the sample's cell subset or site label means: FACS-sorted CD8+CD4-CCR7+CD45RA+ naive T cells. These receptors all come from a human donor in good health. Some libraries in this study had Jurkat cell RNA spiked in.

The sample holds a few counts of this clonotype. This chain connects TRBV5-4 to TRBJ2-7; the match to TRBD2 covers 11 bases. This CDR3 has 14 amino acids. Germline V lookup: CDR1 SGHNT, CDR2 YYREEE (reference sequence). V lost 3 bases and J lost 6; bases outside the gene matches: 5. For the CDR3, the DNA is TGTGCCAGCAGCTATAATAGCGGGGGGGCCGAGCAGTACTTC. It codes for CASSYNSGGAEQYF.

This chain connects TRBV20-1 to TRBJ1-1; no firm D call. The V and J ends lost 6 bases and 3 bases respectively, with 11 bases between them. The germline V gene has CDR1 DFQATT and CDR2 SNEGSKA (reference sequence). CDR3 length equals 12 residues. The CDR3 loop is CSAEARDTEAFF. For the CDR3, the DNA is TGCAGTGCAGAGGCACGAGACACTGAAGCTTTCTTT.

This clonotype was seen only a few times. V usage is TRBV29-1 and J usage is TRBJ2-7; 9 nucleotides agree with TRBD1. Germline-derived CDR1 and CDR2 are SQVTM and ANQGSEA. CDR3 length equals 13 residues. The junction had 5 bases not matched to a gene; V was cut back by 5 bases and J by 3 bases. CDR3 amino acids: CSVYTGGGYEQYF. CDR3 sequence (DNA): TGCAGCGTTTACACAGGGGGCGGCTACGAGCAGTACTTC.

As to this clonotype: This sequence may be a read error, since a much larger clone differs from it by one base. The chain combines TRBV7-6 with TRBJ1-1, with D tentatively TRBD1 (5 bases). This CDR3 comprises 14 residues. Germline loops: CDR1 SGHVS, CDR2 FNYEAQ. CDR3 DNA sequence: TGTACCAGCAGCCCCGGGGCCATGAACACTGAAGCTTTCTTT. The encoded protein is CTSSPGAMNTEAFF.

In its sample, this clonotype was seen many times. The chain has TRBV5-1 and TRBJ2-7, with a weak D call TRBD1 (5 bases). CDR3 size: 15 residues. Between the trimmed V and J ends, which lost 6 bases and 5 bases, there was a span of 21 bases. Germline-derived CDR1 and CDR2 are SGHRS and YFSETQ. The CDR3 here is CASTPAHGAQDEQYF. CDR3 sequence (DNA): TGCGCCAGCACCCCGGCGCATGGGGCGCAGGACGAGCAGTACTTC. The full variable domain, its missing parts supplied by reference TRBV5-1 and TRBJ2-7, is KAGVTQTPRYLIKTRGQQVTLSCSPISGHRSVSWYQQTPGQGLQFLFEYFSETQRNKGNFPGRFSGRQFSNSRSEMNVSTLELGDSALYLCASTPAHGAQDEQYFGPGTRLTVT.

This clonotype has more than one count but fewer than ten. The chain is built from TRBV4-3 and TRBJ2-1; TRBD2 aligns across 11 bases. Per the germline V gene, CDR1 is LGHNA and CDR2 is YSLEER. The junction had 9 bases not matched to a gene; V was cut back by 0 bases and J by 8 bases. The CDR3 runs 17 residues. The CDR3 loop is CASSQDLTSGSVHEQFF. The CDR3 DNA reads as TGCGCCAGCAGCCAAGATCTAACTAGCGGGAGTGTCCATGAGCAGTTCTTC.

This clonotype was seen ten or more times. The chain joins TRBV2 to TRBJ2-7, with TRBD1 matching over 9 bases. The CDR3 totals 14 residues. V dropped 5 bases and J dropped 2; count of bases not matched to a gene: 4. From germline, CDR1 is SNHLY and CDR2 FYNNEI. The DNA for the CDR3 is TGTGCCAGCAGTTATGGACAGGGGCCCTACGAGCAGTACTTC. Amino acids: CASSYGQGPYEQYF.

The J gene is TRBJ2-7, the V gene TRBV12-5; TRBD2 agrees at 11 bases. V trimming: 3 bases; J trimming: 4 bases; junction bases outside the gene matches: 11. In germline, CDR1 is LGHNT, CDR2 FRNRAP. CDR3 length: 17 residues. CDR3 in DNA: TGTGCTAGTGGTTTCCCACAACTAGCGGGGGATATGTACGAGCAGTACTTC. Protein sequence: CASGFPQLAGDMYEQYF. Full variable domain (rest looked up from reference TRBV12-5 and TRBJ2-7): DARVTQTPRHKVTEMGQEVTMRCQPILGHNTVFWYRQTMMQGLELLAYFRNRAPLDDSGMPKDRFSAEMPDATLATLKIQPSEPRDSAVYFCASGFPQLAGDMYEQYFGPGTRLTVT.

About this clonotype: This may come from a read error, since a much larger clone is one base off. This CDR3 fails to terminate in the conserved phenylalanine or tryptophan, so it likely reflects a read error. The rearrangement joins TRBV29-1 to TRBJ2-5; D remains ambiguous. CDR1 SQVTM and CDR2 ANQGSEA come from the germline V gene. Between the trimmed V and J ends, which lost 8 bases and 1 base, there was a span of 11 bases. The CDR3 has 12 amino acids. In nucleotides, the CDR3 is TGCAGCATATGGGCGCCCCAAGAGACCCAGTACTCC. Translated, it gives CSIWAPQETQYS.

The sample holds a few counts of this clonotype. A read error may account for a junction end that differs from germline. The J gene is TRBJ2-3, the V gene TRBV27, with TRBD2 matching 7 bases. Germline V gives CDR1 MNHEY, CDR2 SMNVEV (reference sequence). CDR3 size: 16 residues. The CDR3 sequence: CVSSVGTTQYTDTQYF. DNA of the CDR3: TGTGTCAGCAGTGTGGGGACTACACAATACACAGATACGCAGTATTTT.

This clonotype was detected a few times. The J gene is TRBJ1-2, the V gene TRBV6-5, with no clear D. The CDR3 loop spans 15 amino acids. Trimming left V 5 bases short and J 1 base short, with 14 bases between. CDR1 and CDR2 from the germline V gene are MNHEY and SVGAGI. The CDR3 DNA follows: TGTGCCAGCAGTCAGTACACCGAAAATAACTATGGCTACACCTTC. It is translated as CASSQYTENNYGYTF.

In the case of this clonotype: The junction and the germline gene differ at one end; a read error may be behind it. The chain recombines TRBV19 with TRBJ2-1; tentatively, D is TRBD2 (5 bases). The germline gives CDR1 LNHDA, CDR2 SQIVND (reference sequence). CDR3 length equals 15 residues. The CDR3 DNA reads as TGTACCAGTAGTATCTCTAGCCCCTCCTACAATGAGCAGTTCTTC. Translation: CTSSISSPSYNEQFF. Based on the CDR3 plus reference TRBV19 and TRBJ2-1, the full variable domain is DGGITQSPKYLFRKEGQNVTLSCEQNLNHDAMYWYRQDPGQGLRLIYYSQIVNDFQKGDIAEGYSVSREKKESFPLTVTSAQKNPTAFYLCTSSISSPSYNEQFFGPGTRLTVL.

The V and J genes are TRBV20-1 and TRBJ2-1, with 7 bases that match TRBD2. This CDR3 is 14 amino acids long. The ends lost 3 bases at V and 9 bases at J; junction bases unmatched: 11. Germline loops: CDR1 DFQATT, CDR2 SNEGSKA (reference sequence). CDR3 loop: CSASRRGLVGEQFF. The CDR3, as DNA: TGCAGTGCTAGTAGGCGGGGGTTGGTAGGTGAGCAGTTCTTC.

This clonotype was seen many times. The V call is TRBV29-1, the J call TRBJ2-2, with 7 bases matching TRBD1. Losses at the gene ends were 7 bases for V and 2 bases for J; bases not matched to a gene: 7. Germline V gene data show CDR1 as SQVTM and CDR2 as ANQGSEA. CDR3 length: 14 amino acids. The CDR3 region has the DNA TGCAGCGCCGAGGGGGCAGCCAACACCGGGGAGCTGTTTTTT. This translates into CSAEGAANTGELFF.

This clonotype was seen ten or more times. The chain is built from TRBV3-1 and TRBJ2-5; D is uncertain. V lost 0 bases, J lost 3 bases, and 8 bases lay in between. The germline V gene encodes CDR1 LGHDT and CDR2 YNNKEL (reference sequence). The CDR3 runs to 14 residues. Here the CDR3 DNA reads TGTGCCAGCAGCCAAGATCACGCGGAAGAGACCCAGTACTTC. As protein: CASSQDHAEETQYF.

This clonotype was found many times. The V and J genes are TRBV7-9 and TRBJ1-5; D is unclear. The CDR3 consists of 14 residues. Trimming pared 5 bases from V and 1 base from J, leaving 9 bases between. The germline gives CDR1 SEHNR, CDR2 FQNEAQ (reference sequence). As DNA, the CDR3 is TGTGCCAGCAGCATCGGACGGAGCAATCAGCCCCAGCATTTT. This gives the protein CASSIGRSNQPQHF.

The chain couples TRBV13 to TRBJ2-7; TRBD1 aligns across 7 bases. Trimming at V came to 5 bases and at J to 7 bases, leaving 14 bases not matched to a gene. Germline V gives CDR1 PRHDT, CDR2 FYEKMQ (reference sequence). This CDR3 contains 15 residues. The CDR3 reads CASSPAGRGLREQYF. CDR3 in DNA: TGTGCCAGCAGCCCGGCGGGCAGGGGGTTGAGAGAGCAGTACTTC.

A word on this clonotype: One base away lies a much larger clone, so this may be a sequencing read error. This chain connects TRBV4-1 to TRBJ1-2; D is ambiguous. The V gene's germline CDR1 is MGHRA and CDR2 YSYEKL. The CDR3 runs 14 residues. The CDR3 reads CASSQDGGYYGYAF. In DNA form, the CDR3 reads TGCGCCAGCAGCCAAGATGGAGGGTACTATGGCTACGCCTTC.

This clonotype was observed at least ten times. The chain recombines TRBV7-2 with TRBJ2-7; D unresolved. Trimming took off 1 base at V and 6 bases at J, with 10 bases between the two ends. The CDR3 has 13 amino acids. Germline CDR1 SGHTA, CDR2 FQGNSA. The CDR3 loop is CASSLGSISEQYF. CDR3 nucleotide sequence: TGTGCCAGCAGCTTAGGTAGCATTTCCGAGCAGTACTTC.

This clonotype was seen once. This chain joins TRBV2 and TRBJ2-1, with 14 positions matching TRBD2. The V and J ends lost 6 bases and 2 bases, in that order; junction bases with no gene match: 18. CDR1 SNHLY and CDR2 FYNNEI come from the germline V gene. There are 21 residues in the CDR3. CDR3 DNA: TGTGCCAGCAGGACCGAGGGGCCGGGAAGACTAGCGGGGGGGCCCTACAATGAGCAGTTCTTC. Translation gives CASRTEGPGRLAGGPYNEQFF.

This clonotype showed up many times. This chain links TRBV4-3 with TRBJ2-3; D remains unclear. Trimming cost V 1 base and J 5 bases, with 10 bases left between them. The CDR3 has 14 amino acids. Per the germline V gene, CDR1 is LGHNA and CDR2 is YSLEER. The CDR3 is CASSQGQRLDTQYF. CDR3 DNA: TGCGCCAGCAGCCAAGGGCAGAGGTTAGATACGCAGTATTTT.

This chain joins TRBV7-6 and TRBJ2-1; 14 bases fit TRBD2. Trimming cost V 5 bases and J 0 bases; bases outside gene matches: 12. CDR1 and CDR2 from the germline V gene are SGHVS and FNYEAQ. This CDR3 spans 20 amino acids. CDR3 bases: TGTGCCAGCAGCAGATATGGGACTAGCGGGAGCCCTTCCTCCTACAATGAGCAGTTCTTC. Amino acid sequence: CASSRYGTSGSPSSYNEQFF.